The clone carrying this T cell receptor beta chain was picked up many times. There were TCR beta CDR3 regions amplified from RNA transcripts. When the TCR CDR3 underwent first-round RT-PCR, the HTBI primer set was used. TCRdb analysed the multiplex PCR reads with MiXCR anew, one entry per CDR3 protein. The sample shows roughly 700,000 distinct CDR3 sequences, about 18% of them seen only once. Trimming at V came to 5 bases and at J to 2 bases, leaving 5 bases not matched to a gene. Germline-derived CDR1 and CDR2 are SEHNR and FQNEAQ (reference sequence). The CDR3 spans 15 residues. Researchers defined stable Graves' hyperthyroidism as no ophthalmopathy progression within 18 months. Clinical symptoms, serum thyroxine and TRAb, thyroid ultrasound and orbital computed tomography together formed the diagnostic basis. The data are from a study of T cells in Graves' hyperthyroidism and ophthalmopathy.

Sequencing was done on a sample of blood. The chain links TRBV7-9 to TRBJ2-2, with 7 nucleotides matching TRBD2. The TCR comes from a man aged 50 or older with Graves' hyperthyroidism. The CDR3 DNA follows: TGTGCCAGCAGCCCACTAGCGCTAAACACCGGGGAGCTGTTTTTT. Translation: CASSPLALNTGELFF.